Listed here are 26 T cell receptor beta chains from one sample, sequenced in a study of beta chain features in type 1 diabetes. Every isolated RNA sample was fully reverse transcribed, so sequencing captured expressed TCRB transcripts. Data came from immunoSEQ multiplex PCR; TCRdb stores just in-frame clones and leaves some out. The profile shows around 140,000 clones, roughly 10% of them singletons. No antigen has been assigned to these receptors. Study-level points and caveats: Type 1 diabetes patients had moderately but significantly shorter TCRB CDR3s in all four CD4+ subsets.

The specimen was central memory CD4+ T cells from blood. These receptors were taken from a man aged 25 to 40 with type 1 diabetes.

Points on this clone: One end of the junction fails to match germline, which may point to a read error. The CDR3 region is CASSRDSNTEAFF. The CDR3 nucleotides read TGTGCTAGCAGCCGGGACAGCAACACTGAAGCTTTCTTT. The chain is built from TRBV7-7 and TRBJ1-1; 7 bases are a match to TRBD1. Germline V gene lookup returns CDR1 SSHAT and CDR2 FNYEAQ (reference sequence). The CDR3 runs 13 residues.

The V and J genes are TRBV5-1 and TRBJ1-2; 8 nucleotides match TRBD1. Germline CDR1 and CDR2: SGHRS and YFSETQ. V lost 2 bases to trimming and J lost 2 bases; unmatched junction nucleotides: 5. The CDR3 is 15 amino acids. The chain's CDR3 is CASSLNRGSNYGYTF. CDR3 sequence (DNA): TGCGCCAGCAGCTTAAACAGGGGGTCGAACTATGGCTACACCTTC.

In this sample, this clone turned up a few times. The rearrangement uses TRBV2 and TRBJ1-5, with D perhaps TRBD1 (6 bases). From germline, CDR1 is SNHLY and CDR2 FYNNEI. The CDR3 consists of 14 residues. V was pared by 4 bases and J by 4 bases, with 11 bases between. The CDR3 sequence: CASSGQVENQPQHF. CDR3 DNA: TGTGCCAGCAGTGGACAGGTGGAGAATCAGCCCCAGCATTTT.

This clone has a handful of counts. The chain links TRBV2 to TRBJ1-3; D not resolved. The V and J ends lost 5 bases and 0 bases respectively, with 11 bases between them. The CDR3 runs 15 residues. Germline CDR1 is SNHLY and CDR2 is FYNNEI. CDR3 coding DNA: TGTGCCAGCAGTCTCGAGGGCCTCTCTGGAAACACCATATATTTT. This encodes CASSLEGLSGNTIYF.

This clone was recorded a few times. V gene TRBV2 combines with J gene TRBJ1-1, with 7 bases lining up with TRBD1. Trimming removed 10 bases from V and 4 bases from J; junction bases left unmatched: 9. From germline, CDR1 is SNHLY and CDR2 FYNNEI. The CDR3 spans 13 residues. The CDR3 loop is CANTGDGGTEAFF. DNA of the CDR3: TGTGCCAACACAGGGGACGGTGGCACTGAAGCTTTCTTT.

The V call is TRBV19, the J call TRBJ1-1; a weak D match, TRBD1 (5 bases). Germline CDR1 reads LNHDA; CDR2 reads SQIVND (reference sequence). V was pared by 4 bases and J by 5 bases, with 11 bases between. The CDR3 spans 13 residues. This CDR3 reads CASSNQKGTEAFF. CDR3 DNA: TGTGCCAGTAGTAACCAAAAGGGGACTGAAGCTTTCTTT.

V usage is TRBV6-6 and J usage is TRBJ2-3; 7 positions agree with TRBD2. The germline V gene encodes CDR1 MNHNY and CDR2 SVGAGI (reference sequence). The V and J ends lost 6 bases and 7 bases, in that order; junction bases with no gene match: 10. CDR3 length equals 14 residues. The CDR3 nucleotides are TGTGCCAGCAGCATCGACGGGGGGACCAATACGCAGTATTTT. It yields the protein CASSIDGGTNTQYF.

The chain combines TRBV2 with TRBJ2-7; 9 bases match TRBD1. The germline gives CDR1 SNHLY, CDR2 FYNNEI. Germline trimming cut 6 bases from V and 1 base from J; bases unmatched to any gene: 7. The length of the CDR3 is 15 residues. The CDR3 DNA reads TGTGCCAGCAGAAAAACGGGACAGGGTTCCTACGAGCAGTACTTC. Translated, it gives CASRKTGQGSYEQYF.

This clone occurred a few times. The CDR3 region is CASSLTGFQETQYF. The CDR3 nucleotides are TGTGCCAGCAGTCTTACAGGGTTCCAAGAGACCCAGTACTTC. The chain couples TRBV9 to TRBJ2-5, with a possible D match to TRBD1 (6 bases). CDR1 is SGDLS, CDR2 YYNGEE, per germline. The CDR3 runs 14 residues. V was cut by 5 bases and J by 1 base, with 12 bases left in between.

This clone was counted between two and nine times. The chain employs TRBV7-2 and TRBJ2-5, with 8 bases lining up with TRBD2. Trimming cost V 2 bases and J 9 bases; bases outside gene matches: 11. The length of the CDR3 is 15 residues. Germline V gives CDR1 SGHTA, CDR2 FQGNSA. CDR3 sequence (DNA): TGTGCCAGCAGCTTAAGGCGGTCGGGGGGGCAGTCCCAGTACTTC. This codes for CASSLRRSGGQSQYF.

The chain is built from TRBV18 and TRBJ2-5, with D perhaps TRBD1 (6 bases). The V end was cut by 3 bases, the J end by 2 bases, with 10 bases between. This CDR3 is built from 14 residues. CDR1 and CDR2 (germline): KGHSH, LQKENI. CDR3 coding DNA: TGTGCCAGCTCACCGTCCAGGGGACAAGAGACCCAGTACTTC. It specifies CASSPSRGQETQYF.

This chain connects TRBV5-5 to TRBJ2-1, with D possibly matching TRBD2 (6 bases). V lost 2 bases and J lost 0, with 9 bases in between. Looked up from germline, CDR1 is SGHKS and CDR2 is YYEKEE (reference sequence). There are 15 residues in the CDR3. Written as DNA, the CDR3 is TGTGCCAGCAGCTTCCCGGGAGCCTCCTACAATGAGCAGTTCTTC. Translation gives CASSFPGASYNEQFF.

The chain employs TRBV9 and TRBJ2-1, with 7 bases lining up with TRBD1. In germline, CDR1 is SGDLS, CDR2 YYNGEE. V dropped 3 bases and J dropped 3; count of bases not matched to a gene: 3. The CDR3 is made up of 14 amino acids. The CDR3 here is CASSADRVYNEQFF. In DNA form, the CDR3 reads TGTGCCAGCAGCGCCGACAGGGTCTACAATGAGCAGTTCTTC. The variable domain in full, completed from reference TRBV9 and TRBJ2-1, reads DSGVTQTPKHLITATGQRVTLRCSPRSGDLSVYWYQQSLDQGLQFLIQYYNGEERAKGNILERFSAQQFPDLHSELNLSSLELGDSALYFCASSADRVYNEQFFGPGTRLTVL.

This clone has just a few counts. The chain joins TRBV6-1 to TRBJ2-6; no firm D call. This CDR3 has 13 residues. The V gene lost 6 bases and the J gene lost 1 base, with 4 bases spanning the gap. The germline V gene has CDR1 MNHNS and CDR2 SASEGT. CDR3 sequence reads: CASSLSGANVLTF. CDR3 coding DNA: TGTGCCAGCAGCCTTTCTGGGGCCAACGTCCTGACTTTC.

This clone was counted a few times. The genes are TRBV7-2 and TRBJ1-1; D unresolved. Germline loops: CDR1 SGHTA, CDR2 FQGNSA. Trimming shortened V by 1 base and J by 3 bases, and 12 bases separated the two germline ends. The length of the CDR3 is 15 residues. The CDR3 region has the DNA TGTGCCAGCAGCTTAGTACACCGGCGGGACACTGAAGCTTTCTTT. Protein product: CASSLVHRRDTEAFF. The whole variable domain, remainder taken from reference TRBV7-2 and TRBJ1-1, is GAGVSQSPSNKVTEKGKDVELRCDPISGHTALYWYRQSLGQGLEFLIYFQGNSAPDKSGLPSDRFSAERTGGSVSTLTIQRTQQEDSAVYLCASSLVHRRDTEAFFGQGTRLTVV.

In this sample, this clone turned up a few times. This rearrangement joins TRBV6-6 to TRBJ2-7; TRBD1 is a possible D gene (6 bases). Germline V lookup: CDR1 MNHNY, CDR2 SVGAGI (reference sequence). This CDR3 contains 11 residues. Trimming pared 6 bases from V and 6 bases from J, leaving 9 bases between. The CDR3 coding sequence is TGTGCCAGCAGAAAAGGGGGCGAGCAGTACTTC. Its protein product is CASRKGGEQYF.

This clone was counted only a few times. The V call is TRBV6-5, the J call TRBJ2-7; 7 positions agree with TRBD1. The CDR3 runs 13 residues. Trimming at V came to 10 bases and at J to 4 bases, leaving 10 bases not matched to a gene. The V gene's germline CDR1 is MNHEY and CDR2 SVGAGI. The chain's CDR3 is CATLRQGPYEQYF. CDR3 DNA sequence: TGTGCCACCCTTAGACAGGGTCCGTACGAGCAGTACTTC.

The V call is TRBV2, the J call TRBJ2-7, with TRBD1 identical over 7 bases. Germline lookup yields CDR1 SNHLY and CDR2 FYNNEI. This CDR3 has 14 residues. V was clipped by 2 bases and J by 7 bases; unmatched bases: 8. CDR3 amino acids: CASSEFRTGGEQYF. The CDR3 nucleotides are TGTGCCAGCAGTGAATTCCGGACAGGCGGTGAGCAGTACTTC.

There are a few counts of this clone. The chain combines TRBV19 with TRBJ2-5; TRBD2 is a possible D gene (5 bases). Germline CDR1 and CDR2: LNHDA and SQIVND (reference sequence). Trimming left V 5 bases short and J 5 bases short, with 12 bases between. This CDR3 is 13 amino acids long. This CDR3 reads CASSERVRETQYF. The CDR3 DNA reads TGTGCCAGTAGTGAGAGGGTAAGGGAGACCCAGTACTTC.

For this clone: Mismatch with germline at one junction end may stem from a read error. The chain recombines TRBV7-7 with TRBJ2-5; tentative D call: TRBD2 (5 bases). Matching the DNA end better, TRBJ2-7 makes the J call doubtful. The CDR3 length is 13 residues. In germline, CDR1 is SSHAT, CDR2 FNYEAQ (reference sequence). The CDR3 spells CASSADGGYEQYF. The CDR3 DNA is TGTGCTAGCAGCGCCGACGGAGGCTACGAGCAGTACTTC.

This clone was seen only a few times. The chain combines TRBV7-8 with TRBJ2-2; 7 nucleotides match TRBD1. Germline values: CDR1 SGHVS, CDR2 FQNEAQ. This CDR3 comprises 16 residues. J lost 4 bases, V lost 2 bases, and 7 bases had no gene match. The CDR3 DNA is TGTGCCAGCAGCTTAATGGGACAGTCTCGCACCGGGGAGCTGTTTTTT. Amino acids: CASSLMGQSRTGELFF.

In its sample, this clone was seen a few times. This chain connects TRBV7-9 to TRBJ1-6; the D is unclear. The CDR3 is made up of 14 amino acids. Trimming cost V 2 bases and J 9 bases, with 11 bases left between them. Germline V gene sequence: CDR1 SEHNR, CDR2 FQNEAQ (reference sequence). The CDR3, as DNA: TGTGCCAGCAGCTTAAGACTCTCGGGTTCACCCCTCCACTTT. Encoded protein: CASSLRLSGSPLHF.

V gene TRBV4-2 combines with J gene TRBJ2-7; D is possibly TRBD2 (6 bases). Trimming left V 0 bases short and J 0 bases short, with 15 bases between. Germline V lookup: CDR1 LGHNA, CDR2 YNFKEQ. CDR3 size: 17 residues. In DNA, the CDR3 is TGTGCCAGCAGCCAAGAGATCGCGGGGCCCAGCTCCTACGAGCAGTACTTC. As protein: CASSQEIAGPSSYEQYF.

This clone was seen more than once but under ten times. V is TRBV4-1 and J is TRBJ1-5; 7 positions agree with TRBD1. The germline gives CDR1 MGHRA, CDR2 YSYEKL. J gave up 3 bases and V 4 bases, and 12 bases lay outside the gene matches. CDR3 length: 17 residues. CDR3 region: CASSPKDTGDLNQPQHF. DNA of the CDR3: TGCGCCAGCAGCCCTAAAGATACAGGGGACCTCAATCAGCCCCAGCATTTT.

This clone was counted only a few times. The chain carries TRBV5-4 and TRBJ1-6; 9 bases agree with TRBD1. The CDR3 contains 16 residues. Germline V gene data show CDR1 as SGHNT and CDR2 as YYREEE (reference sequence). J was trimmed by 14 bases and V by 6 bases; bases with no gene match: 18. The CDR3 loop is CASTPAGQGTLGTLHF. CDR3 nucleotide sequence: TGTGCCAGCACCCCTGCGGGACAGGGCACCCTTGGGACCCTCCACTTT.

This sequence joins TRBV7-9 and TRBJ2-6; tentatively, D is TRBD1 (5 bases). V shed 2 bases and J shed 2 bases, with 7 bases lying between them. The CDR3 runs 15 residues. CDR1 and CDR2 (germline): SEHNR, FQNEAQ (reference sequence). CDR3: CASSLQGTGANVLTF. The CDR3 DNA reads TGTGCCAGCAGCTTACAGGGAACTGGGGCCAACGTCCTGACTTTC.